The clone carrying this T cell receptor beta chain was recorded once. Germline loops: CDR1 ENHRY, CDR2 SYGVKD. This CDR3 region has 13 residues. J was trimmed by 5 bases and V by 8 bases; bases with no gene match: 3. The source of the sample is a study of OX40 agonist ivuxolimab in advanced cancers. Measured with immunoSEQ multiplex PCR; TCRdb has only the in-frame clones, and not every one. The table shows 75,000 to 100,000 clones, with roughly 87% occurring only once. The gene calls are TRBV10-3 and TRBJ2-1; TRBD1 matches at 10 bases. The clonotype originates from an adult with an advanced solid tumor such as melanoma, head and neck, liver or kidney cancer. Here the sequenced sample was CD4+ or CD8+ T cells sorted from blood, taken in a trial of the OX40 agonist ivuxolimab. CDR3: CAIAGTGDNEQFF. CDR3 DNA: TGTGCCATCGCCGGGACAGGGGACAATGAGCAGTTCTTC.